This T cell receptor (beta chain) derives from a study of T-cell memory formation after mild COVID-19. Worth noting for this clonotype: Its antigen is unidentified.

After 5'RACE with constant-segment primers, TCR alpha and TCR beta cDNA libraries carrying sample barcodes and UMIs were obtained. TCRdb used MiXCR to reprocess the 5' RACE reads, holding one entry per CDR3 protein. The sample lists about 150,000 distinct CDR3 sequences, about 19% occurring once. Findings and caveats of the study: Proof of SARS-CoV-2 specificity was absent for the second-wave clones that crested on day 37. The study detected some responding clones in pre-infection memory, suggesting cross-reactive memory joined. Contracting clones localized mainly to CM and EM when CD4+ and mainly to EMRA when CD8+.

This sequence was found in an adult woman who had mild COVID-19 (a few samples of this study predate the infection). Cell type and time point are not known. The sequencing sample was made of PBMCs or a T cell subset sorted from them (not recorded which).

The DNA for the CDR3 is TGCAGCGTATCCCATGACAGCGGCTACACCTTC. Residues: CSVSHDSGYTF. The V and J genes are TRBV29-1 and TRBJ1-2; D is perhaps TRBD1 (5 bases). V dropped 6 bases and J dropped 8 bases, with 13 bases sitting between them. CDR3 size: 11 residues. Germline lookup yields CDR1 SQVTM and CDR2 ANQGSEA.